This entry features one T cell receptor beta chain sequence. The data were taken from a study of control samples from healthy donors and cancer patients. Looked up from germline, CDR1 is MDHEN and CDR2 is SYDVKM. The CDR3 has 13 amino acids. After removal of 10 bases from V and 2 bases from J, the junction contained 4 bases not matched to a gene. Libraries were prepared by immunoSEQ multiplex PCR; TCRdb keeps only in-frame clonotypes and omits some of them. The table lists about 79,000 clones, more than 85% of them singletons. The chain joins TRBV28 to TRBJ2-2, with 7 nucleotides matching TRBD2. The sequenced sample was PBMCs. The TCR was taken from a woman between 35 and 50 years old with lung cancer. The CDR3 reads CATKAGNTGELFF. The CDR3 DNA sequence: TGTGCCACCAAAGCGGGAAACACCGGGGAGCTGTTTTTT.